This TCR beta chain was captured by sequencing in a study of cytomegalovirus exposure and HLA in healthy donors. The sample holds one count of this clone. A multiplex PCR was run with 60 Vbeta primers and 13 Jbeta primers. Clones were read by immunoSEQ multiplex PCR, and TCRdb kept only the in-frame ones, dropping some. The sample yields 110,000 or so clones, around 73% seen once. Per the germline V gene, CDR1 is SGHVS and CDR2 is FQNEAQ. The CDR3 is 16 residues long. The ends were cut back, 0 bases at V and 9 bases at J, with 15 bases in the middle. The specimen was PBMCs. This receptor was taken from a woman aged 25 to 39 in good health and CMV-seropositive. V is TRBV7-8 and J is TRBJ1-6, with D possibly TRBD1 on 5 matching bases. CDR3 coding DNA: TGTGCCAGCAGCTTAGCGGAGGGGTTGGTTACTTCACCCCTCCACTTT. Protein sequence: CASSLAEGLVTSPLHF.